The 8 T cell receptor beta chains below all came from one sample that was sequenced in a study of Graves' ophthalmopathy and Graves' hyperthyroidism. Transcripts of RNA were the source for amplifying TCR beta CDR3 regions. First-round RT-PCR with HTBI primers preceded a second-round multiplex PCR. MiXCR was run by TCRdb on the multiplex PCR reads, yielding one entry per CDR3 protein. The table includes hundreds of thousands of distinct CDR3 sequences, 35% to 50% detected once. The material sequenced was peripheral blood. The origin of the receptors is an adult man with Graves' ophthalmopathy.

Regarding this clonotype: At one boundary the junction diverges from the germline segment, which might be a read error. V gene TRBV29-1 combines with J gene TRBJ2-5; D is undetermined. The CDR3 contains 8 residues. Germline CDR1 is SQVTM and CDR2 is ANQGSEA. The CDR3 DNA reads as TGCGGCGTTGACAACAGGTACTTC. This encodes CGVDNRYF.

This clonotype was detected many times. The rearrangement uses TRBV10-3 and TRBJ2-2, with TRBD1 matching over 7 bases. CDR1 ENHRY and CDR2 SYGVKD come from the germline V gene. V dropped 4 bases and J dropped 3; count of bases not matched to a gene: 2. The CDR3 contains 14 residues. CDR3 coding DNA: TGTGCCATCAGTGGAGGACAGGACACCGGGGAGCTGTTTTTT. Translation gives CAISGGQDTGELFF.

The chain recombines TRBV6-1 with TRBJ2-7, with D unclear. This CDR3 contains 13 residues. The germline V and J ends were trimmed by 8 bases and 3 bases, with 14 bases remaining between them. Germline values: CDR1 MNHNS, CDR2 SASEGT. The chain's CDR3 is CASHSVSDYEQYF. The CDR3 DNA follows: TGTGCCAGCCACAGCGTTTCAGACTACGAGCAGTACTTC.

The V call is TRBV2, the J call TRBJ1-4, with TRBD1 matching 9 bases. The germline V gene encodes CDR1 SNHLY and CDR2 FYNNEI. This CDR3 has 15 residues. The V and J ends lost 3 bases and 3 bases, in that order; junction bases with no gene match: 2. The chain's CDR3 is CASSDNRGPNEKLFF. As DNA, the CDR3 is TGTGCCAGCAGTGACAACAGGGGGCCTAATGAAAAACTGTTTTTT.

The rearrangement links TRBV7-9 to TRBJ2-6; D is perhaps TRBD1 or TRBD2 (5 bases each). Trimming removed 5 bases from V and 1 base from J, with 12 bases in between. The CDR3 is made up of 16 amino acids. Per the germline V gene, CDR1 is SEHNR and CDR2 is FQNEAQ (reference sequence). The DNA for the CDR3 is TGTGCCAGCAGCCCGGGGTCAGGGTCTGGGGCCAACGTCCTGACTTTC. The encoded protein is CASSPGSGSGANVLTF.

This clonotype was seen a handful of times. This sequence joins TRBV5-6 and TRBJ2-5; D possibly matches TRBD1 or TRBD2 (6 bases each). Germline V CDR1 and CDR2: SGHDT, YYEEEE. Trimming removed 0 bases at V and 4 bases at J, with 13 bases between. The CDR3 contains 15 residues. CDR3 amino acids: CASSLAGGLSETQYF. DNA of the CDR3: TGTGCCAGCAGCTTGGCCGGGGGCCTATCAGAGACCCAGTACTTC. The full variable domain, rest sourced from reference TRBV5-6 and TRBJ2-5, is DAGVTQSPTHLIKTRGQQVTLRCSPKSGHDTVSWYQQALGQGPQFIFQYYEEEERQRGNFPDRFSGHQFPNYSSELNVNALLLGDSALYLCASSLAGGLSETQYFGPGTRLLVL.

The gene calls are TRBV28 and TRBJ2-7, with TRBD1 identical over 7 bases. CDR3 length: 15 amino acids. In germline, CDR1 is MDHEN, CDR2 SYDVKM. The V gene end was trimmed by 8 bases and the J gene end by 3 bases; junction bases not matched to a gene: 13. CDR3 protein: CASESRDSDNYEQYF. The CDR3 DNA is TGTGCCAGCGAGTCTCGGGACAGCGACAACTACGAGCAGTACTTC.

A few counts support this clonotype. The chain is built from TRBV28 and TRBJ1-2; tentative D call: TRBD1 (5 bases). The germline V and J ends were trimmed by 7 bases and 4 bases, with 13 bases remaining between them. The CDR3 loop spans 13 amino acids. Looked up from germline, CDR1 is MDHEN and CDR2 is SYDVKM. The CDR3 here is CASMDTMSYGYTF. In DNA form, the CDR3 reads TGTGCCAGCATGGACACGATGAGCTATGGCTACACCTTC.